Following are 28 T cell receptor beta chains from one sample sequenced in a study of cytomegalovirus exposure and HLA in healthy donors. Use of 60 Vbeta and 13 Jbeta primers characterized the PCR. Only in-frame clones appear in the TCRdb table, and some are missing; sequencing was by immunoSEQ multiplex PCR. The data hold 100,000 to 150,000 clones, with around 80% observed a single time. The sequencing input was PBMCs. Every receptor here comes from a man aged 25 to 45 in good health and CMV-seronegative.

V is TRBV27 and J is TRBJ1-1, with no clear D. Trimming removed 5 bases from V and 0 bases from J, with 13 bases in between. The CDR3 is 15 residues long. The germline V gene has CDR1 MNHEY and CDR2 SMNVEV (reference sequence). Here the CDR3 DNA reads TGTGCCAGCAGTCTACAGAGGGCCATGAACACTGAAGCTTTCTTT. Amino acids: CASSLQRAMNTEAFF.

This clone was seen just once. The J gene is TRBJ1-5, the V gene TRBV7-2, with D possibly matching TRBD1 (5 bases). V gave up 5 bases and J gave up 0 bases, with 11 bases separating them. The germline V gene encodes CDR1 SGHTA and CDR2 FQGNSA. This CDR3 is built from 15 residues. The DNA of the CDR3 is TGTGCCAGCAGCCCCGGGGGAGGTAGCAATCAGCCCCAGCATTTT. Its protein is CASSPGGGSNQPQHF.

J is TRBJ2-7 and V is TRBV7-9, with 7 bases lining up with TRBD2. The J segment lost 4 bases and the V segment lost 4 bases, leaving 16 bases of the junction unmatched. Germline loops: CDR1 SEHNR, CDR2 FQNEAQ (reference sequence). This CDR3 spans 17 amino acids. The CDR3 loop is CASSSMSSLTAGYEQYF. DNA for the CDR3: TGTGCCAGCAGCTCTATGTCCTCCTTAACAGCGGGATACGAGCAGTACTTC.

The chain has TRBV30 and TRBJ1-2; 8 nucleotides align to TRBD1. The CDR3 has 16 residues. Germline loops: CDR1 GTSNPN, CDR2 SVGIG (reference sequence). The ends lost 0 bases at V and 4 bases at J; junction bases unmatched: 10. The CDR3 DNA sequence: TGTGCCTGGAGTGTTAGTTTCCGGACAGGGACCTATGGCTACACCTTC. It yields the protein CAWSVSFRTGTYGYTF.

This chain joins TRBV4-2 and TRBJ1-1; 8 bases align to TRBD1. The germline gives CDR1 LGHNA, CDR2 YNFKEQ. This CDR3 contains 15 residues. The V gene end was trimmed by 0 bases and the J gene end by 5 bases; junction bases not matched to a gene: 5. The CDR3 DNA follows: TGTGCCAGCAGCCAAGACAGGGGGCTGTTGACTGAAGCTTTCTTT. It codes for CASSQDRGLLTEAFF.

This chain uses TRBV18 with TRBJ2-5; D is ambiguous. TRBJ2-7 matches the DNA end more closely, so the J call is doubtful. Germline V lookup: CDR1 KGHSH, CDR2 LQKENI. The CDR3 consists of 13 residues. CDR3 coding DNA: TGTGCCAGCTCACCACCGGAGTTGAACGAGCAGTACTTC. It translates to CASSPPELNEQYF.

This clone came up a few times. The identical CDR3 is also encoded by other nucleotide sequences in the sample. The chain employs TRBV6-5 and TRBJ1-1; TRBD1 matches 8 bases. This CDR3 is built from 14 residues. Trimming cost V 4 bases and J 2 bases; bases outside gene matches: 3. Germline CDR1 is MNHEY and CDR2 is SVGAGI. CDR3 amino acids: CASSFGQGNTEAFF. The CDR3 DNA is TGTGCCAGCAGTTTCGGACAGGGAAACACTGAAGCTTTCTTT.

This rearrangement joins TRBV27 to TRBJ2-7; 14 nucleotides agree with TRBD2. With 4 bases clipped from V and 2 bases from J, the junction kept 7 bases outside the gene matches. This CDR3 region has 17 residues. Germline V gives CDR1 MNHEY, CDR2 SMNVEV (reference sequence). CDR3 in DNA: TGTGCCAGCAGTTCGGGACTAGCGGGAGTTGACACCTACGAGCAGTACTTC. Amino acid sequence: CASSSGLAGVDTYEQYF.

This chain uses TRBV14 with TRBJ1-2; perhaps TRBD1 as D (5 bases). CDR1 is SGHDN, CDR2 FVKESK, per germline. V was trimmed by 6 bases and J by 8 bases, leaving 22 bases between them. This CDR3 has 15 residues. The CDR3 here is CASRESGKGSAGYTF. The CDR3 DNA is TGTGCCAGCAGAGAATCAGGGAAGGGATCGGCCGGCTACACCTTC.

The chain combines TRBV4-2 with TRBJ1-2, with 7 nucleotides matching TRBD1. Germline V gene lookup returns CDR1 LGHNA and CDR2 YNFKEQ. V lost 0 bases and J lost 4; bases outside the gene matches: 2. This CDR3 has 14 residues. The CDR3: CASSQEGGSYGYTF. In nucleotides, the CDR3 is TGTGCCAGCAGCCAAGAAGGGGGCTCCTATGGCTACACCTTC.

The chain uses TRBV10-3 and TRBJ2-7; 10 bases are shared with TRBD1. Per the germline V gene, CDR1 is ENHRY and CDR2 is SYGVKD. Trimming removed 7 bases from V and 3 bases from J; junction bases left unmatched: 3. CDR3 length: 13 residues. The CDR3 DNA is TGTGCCATCACCTGGGACAGGGGCTACGAGCAGTACTTC. This gives the protein CAITWDRGYEQYF.

The chain couples TRBV11-2 to TRBJ2-7; TRBD2 matches at 10 bases. The CDR3 sequence is 17 residues long. Losses at the gene ends were 6 bases for V and 1 base for J; bases not matched to a gene: 12. Germline V gene lookup returns CDR1 SGHAT and CDR2 FQNNGV. The CDR3 is CASRLAGAFTLSYEQYF. The CDR3 DNA is TGTGCCAGCAGGCTAGCGGGAGCGTTCACTTTATCCTACGAGCAGTACTTC.

The chain carries TRBV28 and TRBJ1-5, with D perhaps TRBD1 (5 bases). The CDR3 has 14 amino acids. Trimming stripped 5 bases from V and 7 bases from J, with 15 bases between. The V gene's germline CDR1 is MDHEN and CDR2 SYDVKM. The CDR3: CASSPQAFGQPQHF. The CDR3 nucleotides are TGTGCCAGCAGTCCACAGGCGTTCGGGCAGCCCCAGCATTTT.

The chain is built from TRBV9 and TRBJ2-3, with TRBD2 matching over 9 bases. The CDR3 consists of 16 residues. Germline lookup yields CDR1 SGDLS and CDR2 YYNGEE. V lost 0 bases, J lost 6 bases, and 8 bases stayed unmatched. CDR3 in amino acids: CASSVGAGGPSDTQYF. CDR3 DNA sequence: TGTGCCAGCAGCGTAGGGGCGGGAGGGCCCTCGGATACGCAGTATTTT. The whole variable domain, remainder taken from reference TRBV9 and TRBJ2-3, is DSGVTQTPKHLITATGQRVTLRCSPRSGDLSVYWYQQSLDQGLQFLIQYYNGEERAKGNILERFSAQQFPDLHSELNLSSLELGDSALYFCASSVGAGGPSDTQYFGPGTRLTVL.

The chain is built from TRBV5-4 and TRBJ2-2; weak D call: TRBD2 (5 bases). The CDR3 is made up of 13 amino acids. The germline V gene has CDR1 SGHNT and CDR2 YYREEE (reference sequence). Trimming pared 4 bases from V and 8 bases from J, leaving 12 bases between. DNA of the CDR3: TGTGCCAGCAGCACGACACGGGATGGGGAGCTGTTTTTT. It encodes CASSTTRDGELFF.

The chain couples TRBV28 to TRBJ2-1, with D tentatively TRBD2 (6 bases). Germline CDR1 reads MDHEN; CDR2 reads SYDVKM. The V end was cut by 8 bases, the J end by 2 bases, with 16 bases between. The CDR3 has 15 amino acids. Here the CDR3 reads CASLGSGSTYNEQFF. The DNA for the CDR3 is TGTGCCAGCCTCGGTAGCGGATCGACCTACAATGAGCAGTTCTTC.

The chain uses TRBV30 and TRBJ2-6, with 7 bases matching TRBD1. The CDR3 covers 13 residues. The ends lost 5 bases at V and 2 bases at J; junction bases unmatched: 0. The germline gives CDR1 GTSNPN, CDR2 SVGIG (reference sequence). CDR3 in amino acids: CAWDRAGANVLTF. CDR3 nucleotide sequence: TGTGCCTGGGACAGGGCTGGGGCCAACGTCCTGACTTTC.

V gene TRBV6-5 combines with J gene TRBJ1-2; D might be TRBD1 (5 bases). This CDR3 region has 14 residues. The germline V gene encodes CDR1 MNHEY and CDR2 SVGAGI. V lost 4 bases and J 7 bases, leaving 16 bases between the germline ends. In nucleotides, the CDR3 is TGTGCCAGCAGTTCCTTAGACAGAACGGTTGGCTACACCTTC. It codes for CASSSLDRTVGYTF.

The chain has TRBV28 and TRBJ1-2; possible D gene TRBD1, 6 bases. CDR3 size: 15 residues. V was trimmed by 9 bases and J by 4 bases, leaving 21 bases between them. Germline V lookup: CDR1 MDHEN, CDR2 SYDVKM. The CDR3 protein is CARPCGEGGVYGYTF. The CDR3 DNA is TGTGCCAGACCCTGCGGGGAAGGGGGGGTCTATGGCTACACCTTC.

The rearrangement links TRBV5-1 to TRBJ1-5; D is possibly TRBD1 (6 bases). Germline assignment: CDR1 SGHRS and CDR2 YFSETQ. V was trimmed by 2 bases and J by 2 bases, leaving 11 bases between them. The CDR3 runs to 15 residues. The CDR3 DNA reads TGCGCCAGCAGCTTTTGGGCAGGGGGCAATCAGCCCCAGCATTTT. This translates into CASSFWAGGNQPQHF.

The genes are TRBV30 and TRBJ2-2; D may be TRBD1 (6 bases). V was shortened by 1 base and J by 7 bases, with 16 bases between the two germline ends. Germline V gene lookup returns CDR1 GTSNPN and CDR2 SVGIG (reference sequence). CDR3 length equals 15 residues. The CDR3, as DNA: TGTGCCTGGAGTGGGCGCGGCAGGGGAGTCGGGGAGCTGTTTTTT. It encodes CAWSGRGRGVGELFF.

The V call is TRBV27, the J call TRBJ2-3, with 8 nucleotides matching TRBD2. V gave up 6 bases and J gave up 2 bases; unmatched junction bases: 19. The CDR3 has 19 amino acids. The V gene's germline CDR1 is MNHEY and CDR2 SMNVEV (reference sequence). CDR3 coding DNA: TGTGCCAGCAGCAAACCTCCGGTTCTGCGGGGGGATACCACAGATACGCAGTATTTT. Protein sequence: CASSKPPVLRGDTTDTQYF.

The chain recombines TRBV9 with TRBJ2-1; D is uncertain. Germline CDR1 SGDLS, CDR2 YYNGEE. CDR3 length equals 11 residues. V was shortened by 4 bases and J by 5 bases, with 4 bases between the two germline ends. The CDR3 sequence: CASSFNNEQFF. The CDR3, as DNA: TGTGCCAGCAGCTTTAACAATGAGCAGTTCTTC.

This chain links TRBV18 with TRBJ2-7; TRBD2 matches at 8 bases. Germline loops: CDR1 KGHSH, CDR2 LQKENI. The CDR3 extends over 15 amino acids. The junction had 10 bases not matched to a gene; V was cut back by 3 bases and J by 6 bases. The CDR3 protein is CASSPPSGSFSEQYF. CDR3 sequence (DNA): TGTGCCAGCTCACCTCCAAGCGGGAGTTTCTCCGAGCAGTACTTC.

The rearrangement links TRBV13 to TRBJ2-3, with 7 nucleotides matching TRBD2. After removal of 4 bases from V and 6 bases from J, the junction contained 7 bases not matched to a gene. Germline loops: CDR1 PRHDT, CDR2 FYEKMQ (reference sequence). This CDR3 region has 14 residues. The CDR3 sequence is CASSSELASDTQYF. In nucleotides, the CDR3 is TGTGCCAGCAGCTCGGAACTAGCGTCCGATACGCAGTATTTT.

J is TRBJ1-6 and V is TRBV4-3; 8 bases match TRBD1. The CDR3 has 14 amino acids. Trimming took 0 bases from V and 10 from J; bases not matched to a gene: 2. The V gene's germline CDR1 is LGHNA and CDR2 YSLEER. DNA of the CDR3: TGCGCCAGCAGCCAAGATGACAGGGGATCACCCCTCCACTTT. It encodes CASSQDDRGSPLHF.

This chain connects TRBV29-1 to TRBJ2-5; 7 positions agree with TRBD1. V lost 7 bases, J lost 9 bases, and 20 bases stayed unmatched. The germline gives CDR1 SQVTM, CDR2 ANQGSEA. The CDR3 extends over 15 amino acids. This CDR3 is CSASKLLDRAWAQYF. DNA for the CDR3: TGCAGCGCGTCGAAACTTTTAGACAGGGCCTGGGCCCAGTACTTC.

The chain employs TRBV5-1 and TRBJ1-4; possibly TRBD1 for D (5 bases). Germline loops: CDR1 SGHRS, CDR2 YFSETQ. V was trimmed by 0 bases and J by 9 bases, leaving 12 bases between them. The CDR3 spans 14 residues. The CDR3 region has the DNA TGCGCCAGCAGCTTGGTTCAGGGCAACAAAAAACTGTTTTTT. Encoded protein: CASSLVQGNKKLFF.